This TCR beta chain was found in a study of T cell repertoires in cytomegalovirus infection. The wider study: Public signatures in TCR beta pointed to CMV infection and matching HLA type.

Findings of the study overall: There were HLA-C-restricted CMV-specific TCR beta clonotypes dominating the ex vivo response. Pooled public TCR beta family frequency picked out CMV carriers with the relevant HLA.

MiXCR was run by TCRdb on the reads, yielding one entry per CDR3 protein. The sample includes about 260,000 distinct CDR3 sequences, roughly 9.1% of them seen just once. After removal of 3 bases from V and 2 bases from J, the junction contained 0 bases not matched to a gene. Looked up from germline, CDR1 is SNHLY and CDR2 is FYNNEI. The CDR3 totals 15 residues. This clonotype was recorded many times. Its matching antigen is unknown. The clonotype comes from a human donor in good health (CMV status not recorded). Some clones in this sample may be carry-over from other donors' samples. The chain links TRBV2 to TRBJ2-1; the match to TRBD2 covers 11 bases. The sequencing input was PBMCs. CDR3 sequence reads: CASSETSGAYNEQFF. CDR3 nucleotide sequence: TGTGCCAGCAGTGAGACTAGCGGGGCCTACAATGAGCAGTTCTTC.